This entry is about one TCR beta chain. This clonotype has only a few counts. What this receptor recognizes is not known. Base-call qualities are not available, and no considerably larger clone is one nucleotide away. Set within a cohort of healthcare workers in London, UK, this nested case-control study involved weekly PCR testing of nasopharyngeal swabs along with blood sampling. Healthcare workers were enrolled in the week of the UK lockdown, from 23 to 31 March 2020, and were followed every week for up to roughly 16 weeks. Library method: 5' RACE. Sequenced on a NextSeq 500. The TCR library protocol attached unique molecular identifiers to individual cDNA molecules to correct for sequencing error and PCR bias. TCR alpha and beta chains were both sequenced, and the abundances of alpha and beta sequences in each sample were closely correlated with each other. In the authors' own workflow: Decombinator V4 was used to annotate the V gene, J gene and CDR3 of the TCR sequences. TCRs were defined as expanded if a significant change between any two time points was detected under a Poisson model with p below 0.0001. TCR abundances were normalised to the total number of TCRs sequenced per sample and were expressed as counts per million. MAIT TCRs were defined by TRAV1-2 paired with TRAJ12, TRAJ20 or TRAJ33, and iNKT TCRs by TRAV10 paired with TRAJ18. VDJdb, accessed on 1 November 2021, was searched for TCRs annotated for CMV, EBV and SARS-CoV-2, and TCRs annotated for more than one antigen were excluded. Using fastp at Q25 and MiXCR, TCRdb reprocessed the public reads and kept productive beta chains. Each entry merges the rows of one CDR3 protein and shows their most common DNA and genes. In this record, the V and J calls reflect TCRdb's handling and not the investigators' own analysis. The table for this sample lists about 110,000 distinct CDR3 sequences; roughly 12% of them were counted only once. The leading ten clones occupy around 4% of the sample.

This sample is drawn from a study of early T cells in non-severe SARS-CoV-2 infection (dated by TCRdb to the early 2020s). Background for the entire study: Because TCR sequencing relied on bulk RNA taken from unsorted whole blood, pairing of alpha and beta chains was not possible.

Based on the germline V gene, the CDR1 and CDR2 sequences are SQVTM and ANQGSEA. The CDR3 sequence holds 12 residues, the cysteine and phenylalanine included. The kept DNA is CDR3 alone, 36 bases in frame from the first base. Relative to germline, V is 4 bases shorter and J is 2 bases shorter, with 5 bases between their ends. Points the paper makes about the study in general: Matching against VDJdb was skewed toward anti-spike CD8 responses, likely underestimated virus-specific expansions, and missed private and CD4 specificities.

This sample comprised whole blood, obtained at baseline. The clonotype was recovered from an adult who was a healthcare worker with PCR-confirmed SARS-CoV-2 infection or an uninfected control (not recorded which). The sequence links TRBV29-1 to TRBJ2-2; the D gene remains uncertain. The DNA sequence is as follows: TGCAGCGTTGCTCCTAACACCGGGGAGCTGTTTTTT. Translation gives CSVAPNTGELFF.